This TCR beta chain was captured by sequencing in a study of T cell repertoires in cytomegalovirus infection. CDR3 size: 13 residues. Per germline, CDR1 SQVTM and CDR2 ANQGSEA. Trimming took 4 bases from V and 7 from J, leaving 16 bases between them. TCRdb processed the reads anew with MiXCR; each CDR3 protein has one entry. The sample lists 200,000 to 300,000 distinct CDR3 sequences; approximately 15% were seen once. The sample consisted of PBMCs. The V and J genes are TRBV29-1 and TRBJ1-2; D perhaps matches TRBD1 (6 bases). The clonotype originates from a human donor in good health (CMV status not recorded). Some clones in this sample may be carry-over from other donors' samples. CDR3 region: CSVGGGAGVGYTF. The CDR3 coding sequence is TGCAGCGTTGGGGGGGGGGCTGGGGTTGGCTACACCTTC.